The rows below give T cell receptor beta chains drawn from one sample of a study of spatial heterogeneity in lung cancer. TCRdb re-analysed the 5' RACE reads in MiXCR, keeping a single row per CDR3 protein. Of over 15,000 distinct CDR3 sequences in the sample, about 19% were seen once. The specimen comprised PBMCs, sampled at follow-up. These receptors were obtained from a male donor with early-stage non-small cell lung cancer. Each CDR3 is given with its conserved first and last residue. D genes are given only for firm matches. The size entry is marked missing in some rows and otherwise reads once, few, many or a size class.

CASRWGDTQYF	TGTGCCAGCAGATGGGGAGATACGCAGTATTTT	once	TRBV12-3/TRBV12-4	TRBJ2-3	NA
CATSGNRGEAYNEQFF	TGTGCCACCAGCGGGAATAGAGGGGAGGCCTACAATGAGCAGTTCTTC	medium-sized	TRBV15	TRBJ2-1	NA
CASSLYGQPQHF	TGTGCCAGCAGCTTATACGGTCAGCCCCAGCATTTT	NA	TRBV13	TRBJ1-5	NA
CASSLAPGQINQPQHF	TGTGCCAGCAGCTTAGCCCCGGGACAGATTAATCAGCCCCAGCATTTT	many	TRBV7-6	TRBJ1-5	TRBD1
CAWSPLAGRTDTQYF	TGTGCCTGGAGTCCCCTAGCGGGCCGCACAGATACGCAGTATTTT	once	TRBV30	TRBJ2-3	TRBD2
CASSPRQGAEETQYF	TGTGCCAGCAGCCCTAGACAGGGGGCAGAAGAGACCCAGTACTTC	NA	TRBV7-8	TRBJ2-5	TRBD1
CASRYDRQAGQPQHF	TGTGCCAGCAGATATGACAGACAGGCGGGGCAGCCCCAGCATTTT	many	TRBV6-6	TRBJ1-5	NA
CASSLGASLQETQYF	TGTGCCAGCAGCTTAGGGGCTAGCCTCCAAGAGACCCAGTACTTC	many	TRBV7-2	TRBJ2-5	NA
CASSPPGSGQGYYGYTF	TGTGCCAGCAGCCCCCCGGGGTCGGGACAGGGGTACTATGGCTACACCTTC	large	TRBV11-2	TRBJ1-2	TRBD1
CASSLGQTTDTQYF	TGCGCCAGCAGCTTGGGACAGACCACAGATACGCAGTATTTT	few	TRBV5-1	TRBJ2-3	NA
CAISESRGQDYGYTF	TGTGCCATCAGTGAGTCAAGGGGACAAGACTATGGCTACACCTTC	NA	TRBV10-3	TRBJ1-2	NA
CASSLSAQGVPNQPQHF	TGTGCCAGCAGCCTGAGTGCCCAGGGGGTCCCCAATCAGCCCCAGCATTTT	many	TRBV27	TRBJ1-5	TRBD1
CASAGAGEKLFF	TGTGCCAGCGCAGGGGCAGGTGAAAAACTGTTTTTT	NA	TRBV6-6	TRBJ1-4	NA
CSARPATEETQYF	TGCAGTGCTAGACCGGCGACCGAAGAGACCCAGTACTTC	many	TRBV20-1	TRBJ2-5	NA
CASSAGQGAREQYF	TGCGCCAGCAGCGCAGGACAGGGGGCGCGGGAGCAGTACTTC	NA	TRBV5-1	TRBJ2-7	TRBD1
CASSLSTGLYSPLHF	TGTGCCAGCAGTTTGTCGACAGGGCTTTATTCACCCCTCCACTTT	medium-sized	TRBV28	TRBJ1-6	TRBD1
CASSLGLAGSNEQFF	TGTGCCAGCAGTCTGGGACTAGCGGGATCCAATGAGCAGTTCTTC	once	TRBV6-5	TRBJ2-1	TRBD2
CASSRTSGGDQETQYF	TGTGCCAGCAGCCGGACTAGCGGGGGCGATCAAGAGACCCAGTACTTC	NA	TRBV3-1	TRBJ2-5	TRBD2
CASSPPNLAGYNEQFF	TGTGCCAGCTCACCACCCAATCTAGCGGGGTACAATGAGCAGTTCTTC	NA	TRBV18	TRBJ2-1	TRBD2
CASSITGVGYTF	TGTGCCAGCAGCATCACAGGGGTTGGCTACACCTTC	many	TRBV9	TRBJ1-2	TRBD1
CASSQDHNEKLFF	TGTGCCAGCAGCCAAGATCACAATGAAAAACTGTTTTTT	medium-sized	TRBV4-2	TRBJ1-4	NA
CASSLVGYRNEQYF	TGTGCCAGCAGCTTAGTAGGGTATCGCAACGAGCAGTACTTC	many	TRBV11-2	TRBJ2-7	NA